This T cell receptor beta chain was observed in a study of blood T cell repertoires in COVID-19. As originally analysed: Scientists estimated how many nucleated cells there were by amplifying reference gene primers. Only in-frame clones appear in the TCRdb table, and some are missing; sequencing was by immunoSEQ multiplex PCR. That table supplies the V and J calls and clone size; D and trimming were determined from the DNA. This repertoire shows about 180,000 clones, about 80% found once; its top ten account for about 15%. Each exposed participant met a COVID-19 case in the 2 weeks preceding study entry. The CDR3 sequence is 13 residues long. CDR1 SGHDN and CDR2 FVKESK come from the germline V gene. The V end was cut by 7 bases, the J end by 5 bases, with 12 bases between.

This chain joins TRBV14 and TRBJ2-1; D not certain. The sequenced sample was PBMCs or T cells enriched from blood (not recorded which). This sequence originates from a man aged 60 to 75 who had been exposed to COVID-19. The CDR3 nucleotides read TGTGCCAGCAACCTACGGGTCGACAATGAGCAGTTCTTC. Translated: CASNLRVDNEQFF.